These T cell receptor beta chains were read from a single sample in a study of T-cell memory formation after mild COVID-19. TCRdb reprocessed the 5' RACE reads via MiXCR and lists one record per CDR3 protein. The sample includes over 30,000 distinct CDR3 sequences, roughly an eighth of them seen just once. The sequenced sample was PBMCs or a T cell subset sorted from them (not recorded which). The receptor source for this set is a young man who had mild COVID-19 (a few samples of this study predate the infection). Cell type and time point are not known. Each CDR3 is given with its conserved first and last residue. D genes are given only for firm matches. Clone sizes are given selectively: once, few, many, or a class where the clone is expanded.

j_call	v_call	d_call	clone_size	cdr3_nt	cdr3_aa
TRBJ2-1	TRBV12-3/TRBV12-4	TRBD2	NA	TGTGCCAGTTCCCAGGGCGCGGGAGAATATGAGCAGTTCTTC	CASSQGAGEYEQFF
TRBJ1-6	TRBV6-4	TRBD1	many	TGTGCCAGCAGTGACGGGACAGAGACTTCACCCCTCCACTTT	CASSDGTETSPLHF
TRBJ1-2	TRBV7-3	NA	many	TGTGCCAGCAGCCCCTCCTCGACCTCAACTTATGGCTACACCTTC	CASSPSSTSTYGYTF
TRBJ1-5	TRBV9	NA	many	TGTGCCAGCAGCGTAGAGGGTCAGGGCGAACCCCAGCATTTT	CASSVEGQGEPQHF
TRBJ1-1	TRBV12-3/TRBV12-4	NA	few	TGTGCCAGCAGTCCCTTGGGCACTGAAGCTTTCTTT	CASSPLGTEAFF
TRBJ1-3	TRBV28	NA	many	TGTGCCAGCAGTTTCTTTGGGTTGAGCTCTGGAAACACCATATATTTT	CASSFFGLSSGNTIYF
TRBJ2-7	TRBV7-2	NA	many	TGTGCCAGCAGCCCACGGACAAGTTTGGGCGAGCAGTACTTC	CASSPRTSLGEQYF
TRBJ1-6	TRBV6-1	TRBD1	few	TGTGCCAGCTGCCAGGGGGGAACTTATAATTCACCCCTCCACTTT	CASCQGGTYNSPLHF
TRBJ2-2	TRBV9	NA	many	TGTGCCAGCTCACCCGGGCCGAACACCGGGGAGCTGTTTTTT	CASSPGPNTGELFF
TRBJ2-4	TRBV7-2	NA	many	TGTGCCAGCAGCCCGGGGGGCCGGAACATTCAGTACTTC	CASSPGGRNIQYF
TRBJ2-7	TRBV20-1	TRBD2	many	TGCAGTGCTAGGGGCGGGGGGCGATCCTACGAGCAGTACTTC	CSARGGGRSYEQYF
TRBJ1-6	TRBV5-1	NA	few	TGCGCCAGCAGCTGGGGCGGGACTATAGGATCACCCCTCCACTTT	CASSWGGTIGSPLHF
TRBJ2-5	TRBV6-2/TRBV6-3	NA	many	TGTGCCAGCAGTTACCCAGAGACCCAGTACTTC	CASSYPETQYF
TRBJ2-7	TRBV7-2	TRBD2	many	TGTGCCAGCAGTACCGTTGGTGCGGGGGGCGAGCAGTACTTC	CASSTVGAGGEQYF
TRBJ2-2	TRBV12-3/TRBV12-4	NA	medium-sized	TGTGCCAGCAAAATTTACAGGTTTCAAGGGGTGCTATTCACCGGGGAGCTGTTTTTT	CASKIYRFQGVLFTGELFF
TRBJ2-5	TRBV7-2	NA	many	TGTGCCAGCAGCTCCGTTTCCGGGACCTGGTCTCAAGAGACCCAGTACTTC	CASSSVSGTWSQETQYF
TRBJ1-1	TRBV18	NA	many	TGTGCCAGCTCAACTACAGGGATCGGAAACACTGAAGCTTTCTTT	CASSTTGIGNTEAFF
TRBJ1-5	TRBV30	TRBD1	many	TGTGCCTGGAGTGCCGGTTCCGCAGGGGGAAAACAGCCCCAGCATTTT	CAWSAGSAGGKQPQHF
TRBJ2-5	TRBV5-6	NA	many	TGTGCCAGCAGCTTGGGAGGGGGCCAAGAGACCCAGTACTTC	CASSLGGGQETQYF
TRBJ2-5	TRBV20-1	TRBD1	many	TGCAGTGCTAGATCGCTCTCGGACAGGGGCCAAGAGACCCAGTACTTC	CSARSLSDRGQETQYF
TRBJ2-2	TRBV10-3	TRBD2	many	TGTGCCACAGACGGGGGGAGATCAAACACCGGGGAGCTGTTTTTT	CATDGGRSNTGELFF
TRBJ1-1	TRBV5-4	NA	NA	TGTGCCAGCAGGGTGGGATCCACTGAAGCTTTCTTT	CASRVGSTEAFF
TRBJ2-3	TRBV15	NA	many	TGTGCCACCAGCAGAGACGGGGCGGGGTACACAGATACGCAGTATTTT	CATSRDGAGYTDTQYF
TRBJ2-2	TRBV20-1	TRBD1	many	TGCAGTGCTAGAGATGCCGGGACAGGGCCCACCGGGGAGCTGTTTTTT	CSARDAGTGPTGELFF
TRBJ2-2	TRBV28	TRBD1	few	TGTGCCAGCAGTTCCTGGGACAGGGGGCAATTAGCGGACACCGGGGAGCTGTTTTTT	CASSSWDRGQLADTGELFF
TRBJ2-6	TRBV7-3	NA	many	TGTGCCAGCAGCCCAGTTGGCGTCCTAGGCTCTGGGGCCAACGTCCTGACTTTC	CASSPVGVLGSGANVLTF
TRBJ1-2	TRBV3-1	NA	many	TGTGCCAGCAGCCCAACCGGCCCGTCGTATGGCTACACCTTC	CASSPTGPSYGYTF
TRBJ2-3	TRBV24-1	NA	many	TGTGCCACCAGTGACGCGAGCGGACCCGCGGATACGCAGTATTTT	CATSDASGPADTQYF
TRBJ2-7	TRBV15	TRBD1	few	TGTGCCACCAGCAGAGGGGGGACAGCGGACGAGCAGTACTTC	CATSRGGTADEQYF
TRBJ1-1	TRBV4-3	NA	NA	TGCGCCAGCAGCCAAGATCCCGACACTGAAGCTTTCTTT	CASSQDPDTEAFF